This T cell receptor (beta chain) was identified during a study of siplizumab effects on memory and regulatory T cells. Findings and caveats of the study: With siplizumab, cumulative frequency of CD4+ memory-derived alloreactive sequences dropped significantly. Tregs that proliferated in siplizumab cultures did not have their suppressive function confirmed. Roughly 75-96% of proliferating clones (CD4+ or CD8+) could not be assigned a naive or memory phenotype.

The data were produced by immunoSEQ multiplex PCR, yet TCRdb's version contains in-frame clones alone and is incomplete. This table holds about 69,000 clones, roughly 88% found once. Turning to this clone: What it binds is not known.

CDR1 is MNHEY and CDR2 is SMNVEV in the germline V gene (reference sequence). V lost 2 bases, J lost 7 bases, and 2 bases stayed unmatched. There are 14 residues in the CDR3. The rearrangement links TRBV27 to TRBJ1-3; 10 bases map to TRBD1. The specimen was Tregs sorted from blood. The TCR originated in a human donor in good health. CDR3 nucleotides: TGTGCCAGCAGTTTAGGGACAGGGGACAACACCATATATTTT. It translates to CASSLGTGDNTIYF.